The entry below describes one TCR beta chain. This clonotype was picked up a small number of times. The target of this receptor is not known. A read error may account for a junction end that differs from germline. Libraries were made using RT-PCR. Reads for this sample came from an Illumina HiSeq 2500. TCRdb's own reprocessing of the public reads used fastp at Q25 and MiXCR and kept productive beta chains. Each CDR3 protein appears once, grouped with its most common genes and DNA. The sample data list about 240,000 distinct CDR3 sequences, and more than 9% of these were observed just once. Less than 8.5% of the sample is held by the ten biggest clonotypes. The sample comes from a study of response to subunit inactivated influenza vaccine listed by TCRdb under 2018. Some background on the complete study: The study used deep quantitative T cell receptor repertoire profiling to track responses to a trivalent subunit inactivated influenza vaccine.

The study at large found these results: The authors suggested that each seasonal influenza vaccination may recruit only a limited number of new T cells.

The cysteine opens and the phenylalanine closes a CDR3 of 13 amino acids. Solely the CDR3 DNA is kept, with 39 bases framed from the first base. The germline V gene provides CDR1 MDHEN and CDR2 SYDVKM. Specimen: non-naive T cells sorted from PBMCs, collected 14 to 15 days before vaccination. The cell subset or site tag for this specimen amounts to: memory T cell fraction. This TCR was recovered from a man aged 45 to 65 who received an inactivated influenza vaccine. Donor details come from another sample of the same person, matched by shared clones. This receptor chain uses TRBV28 and TRBJ2-5; 8 bases in the middle match TRBD2. The CDR3 reads as follows: CASSAGGDTQFNF. The DNA reads as follows: TGTGCCAGCAGCGCCGGGGGGGACACCCAATTTAACTTC.